Following are 5 T cell receptor beta chains from one sample sequenced in a study of cytomegalovirus exposure and HLA in healthy donors. 60 Vbeta and 13 Jbeta primers were used in PCR. Method: immunoSEQ multiplex PCR; TCRdb's copy keeps in-frame clones and lacks some. This sample carries approximately 70,000 clones, around 76% of them seen once, and the ten largest clones take 5.5% to 7%. Sequenced material: PBMCs. Every receptor here comes from a man between 45 and 60 years old in good health and CMV-seronegative.

Only one count was recorded for this clone. One junction end disagrees with the germline gene, perhaps due to a read error. Additional DNA sequences in this sample encode the identical CDR3. The chain carries TRBV28 and TRBJ1-1; D is unclear. This CDR3 spans 13 amino acids. Germline values: CDR1 MDHEN, CDR2 SYDVKM. CDR3 nucleotides: TGTGCCAGCAGTCCCGACTTGAACACTGAGGCTTTCTTT. It is translated as CASSPDLNTEAFF.

This chain connects TRBV5-1 to TRBJ2-1, with TRBD1 identical over 7 bases. CDR3 length: 13 residues. The J segment lost 10 bases and the V segment lost 4 bases, leaving 8 bases of the junction unmatched. From germline, CDR1 is SGHRS and CDR2 YFSETQ. The CDR3 is CASSRTGSLEQFF. The CDR3 DNA reads TGCGCCAGCAGCCGGACAGGAAGCCTGGAGCAGTTCTTC.

This chain joins TRBV6-5 and TRBJ2-7; D is ambiguous. Trimming took off 1 base at V and 5 bases at J, with 15 bases between the two ends. The CDR3 runs 15 residues. From germline, CDR1 is MNHEY and CDR2 SVGAGI. The CDR3 protein is CASSYLSELTHEQYF. CDR3 DNA: TGTGCCAGCAGTTACTTATCAGAATTGACTCACGAGCAGTACTTC.

A single count supports this clone. The V gene is TRBV7-6, the J gene TRBJ2-5; 9 bases are shared with TRBD2. The V segment lost 3 bases and the J segment 5 bases; nucleotides outside the gene matches: 25. This CDR3 is 21 amino acids long. CDR1 is SGHVS and CDR2 is FNYEAQ in the germline V gene. The CDR3 region is CASSLRAGAIAGVRSSETQYF. As DNA, the CDR3 is TGTGCCAGCAGCTTGAGGGCGGGGGCAATAGCGGGAGTAAGATCATCGGAGACCCAGTACTTC.

The chain has TRBV6-5 and TRBJ2-7; 9 positions agree with TRBD1. Looked up from germline, CDR1 is MNHEY and CDR2 is SVGAGI. This CDR3 has 15 amino acids. V gave up 2 bases and J gave up 5 bases; unmatched junction bases: 7. The CDR3 DNA sequence: TGTGCCAGCAGTTACCGGGGACAGGGTGGCCACGAGCAGTACTTC. It encodes CASSYRGQGGHEQYF.